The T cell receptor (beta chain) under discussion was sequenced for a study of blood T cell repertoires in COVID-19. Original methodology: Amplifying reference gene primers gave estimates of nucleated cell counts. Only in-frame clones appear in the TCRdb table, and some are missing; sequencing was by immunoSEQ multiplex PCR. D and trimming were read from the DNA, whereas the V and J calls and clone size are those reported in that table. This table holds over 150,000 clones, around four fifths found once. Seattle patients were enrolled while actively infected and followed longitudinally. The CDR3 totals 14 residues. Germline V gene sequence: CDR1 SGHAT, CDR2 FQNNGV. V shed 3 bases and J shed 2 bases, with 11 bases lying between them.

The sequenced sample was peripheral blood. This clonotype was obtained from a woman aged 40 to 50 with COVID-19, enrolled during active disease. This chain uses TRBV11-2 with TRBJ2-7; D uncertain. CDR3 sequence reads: CASSLGSVTYEQYF. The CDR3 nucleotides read TGTGCCAGCAGCTTGGGCTCAGTCACCTACGAGCAGTACTTC. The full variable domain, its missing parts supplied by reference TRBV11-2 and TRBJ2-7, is EAGVAQSPRYKIIEKRQSVAFWCNPISGHATLYWYQQILGQGPKLLIQFQNNGVVDDSQLPKDRFSAERLKGVDSTLKIQPAKLEDSAVYLCASSLGSVTYEQYFGPGTRLTVT.